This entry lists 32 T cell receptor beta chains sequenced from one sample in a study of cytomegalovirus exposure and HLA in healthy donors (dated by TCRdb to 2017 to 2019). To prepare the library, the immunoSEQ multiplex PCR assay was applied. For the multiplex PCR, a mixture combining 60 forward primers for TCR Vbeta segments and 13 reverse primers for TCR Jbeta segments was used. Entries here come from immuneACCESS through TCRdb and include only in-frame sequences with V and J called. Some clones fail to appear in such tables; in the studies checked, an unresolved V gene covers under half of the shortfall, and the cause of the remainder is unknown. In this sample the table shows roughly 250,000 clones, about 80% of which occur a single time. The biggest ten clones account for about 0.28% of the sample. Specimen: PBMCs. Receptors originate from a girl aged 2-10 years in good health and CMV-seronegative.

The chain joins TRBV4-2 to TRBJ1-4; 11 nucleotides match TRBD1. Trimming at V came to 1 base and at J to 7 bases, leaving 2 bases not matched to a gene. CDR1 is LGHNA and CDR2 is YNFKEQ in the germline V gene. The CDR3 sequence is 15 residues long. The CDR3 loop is CASSQAGQGGEKLFF. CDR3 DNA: TGTGCCAGCAGCCAAGCGGGACAGGGGGGTGAAAAACTGTTTTTT.

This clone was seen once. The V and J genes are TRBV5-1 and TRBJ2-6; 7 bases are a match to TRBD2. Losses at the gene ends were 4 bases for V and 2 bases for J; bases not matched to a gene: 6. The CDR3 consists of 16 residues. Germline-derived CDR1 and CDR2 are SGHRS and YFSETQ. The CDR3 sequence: CASSLPAGAGANVLTF. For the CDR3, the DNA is TGCGCCAGCAGCCTCCCCGCGGGGGCTGGGGCCAACGTCCTGACTTTC.

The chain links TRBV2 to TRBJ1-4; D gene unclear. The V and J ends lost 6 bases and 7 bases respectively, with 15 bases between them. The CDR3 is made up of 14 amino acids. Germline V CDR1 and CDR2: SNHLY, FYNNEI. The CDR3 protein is CASSPSPGGEKLFF. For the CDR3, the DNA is TGTGCCAGCAGCCCATCCCCGGGAGGTGAAAAACTGTTTTTT.

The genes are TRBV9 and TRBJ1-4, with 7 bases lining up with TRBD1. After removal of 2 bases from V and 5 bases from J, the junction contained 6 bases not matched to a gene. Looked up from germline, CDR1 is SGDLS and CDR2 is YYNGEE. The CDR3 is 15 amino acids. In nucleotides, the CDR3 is TGTGCCAGCAGCGTCTCCGGGACAGAGAATGAAAAACTGTTTTTT. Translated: CASSVSGTENEKLFF.

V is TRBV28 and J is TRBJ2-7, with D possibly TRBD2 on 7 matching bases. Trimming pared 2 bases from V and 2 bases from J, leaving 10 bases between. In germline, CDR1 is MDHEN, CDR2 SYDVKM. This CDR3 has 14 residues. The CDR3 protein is CASSLAGDTYEQYF. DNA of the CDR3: TGTGCCAGCAGTTTAGCGGGGGACACCTACGAGCAGTACTTC.

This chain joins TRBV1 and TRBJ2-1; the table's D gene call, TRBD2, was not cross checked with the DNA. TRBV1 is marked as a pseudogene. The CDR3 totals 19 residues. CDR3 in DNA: TGCACCAGCAACCCGCCTCGGACGGCGGGAGGCTTCTCCTACAATGAGCAGTTCTTC. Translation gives CTSNPPRTAGGFSYNEQFF.

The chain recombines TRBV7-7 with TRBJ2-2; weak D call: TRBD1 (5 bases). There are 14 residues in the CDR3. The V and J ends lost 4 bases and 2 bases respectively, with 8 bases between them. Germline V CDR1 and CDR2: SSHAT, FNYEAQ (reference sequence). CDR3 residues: CASSSRVNTGELFF. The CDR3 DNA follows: TGTGCCAGCAGCTCCAGGGTCAACACCGGGGAGCTGTTTTTT.

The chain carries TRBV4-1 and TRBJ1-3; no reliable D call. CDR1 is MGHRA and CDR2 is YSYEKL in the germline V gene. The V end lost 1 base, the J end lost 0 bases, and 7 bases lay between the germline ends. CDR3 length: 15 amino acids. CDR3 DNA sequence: TGCGCCAGCAGCCAAGCGCGAGTCTCTGGAAACACCATATATTTT. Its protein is CASSQARVSGNTIYF.

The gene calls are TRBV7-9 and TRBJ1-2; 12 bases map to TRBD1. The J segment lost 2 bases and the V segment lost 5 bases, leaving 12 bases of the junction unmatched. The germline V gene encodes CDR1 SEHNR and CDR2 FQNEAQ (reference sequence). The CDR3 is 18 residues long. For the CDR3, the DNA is TGTGCCAGCAGCCTCAGGTCCGGGGACAGGGGGCCCAACTATGGCTACACCTTC. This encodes CASSLRSGDRGPNYGYTF. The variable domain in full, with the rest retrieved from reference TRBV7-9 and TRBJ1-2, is DTGVSQNPRHKITKRGQNVTFRCDPISEHNRLYWYRQTLGQGPEFLTYFQNEAQLEKSRLLSDRFSAERPKGSFSTLEIQRTEQGDSAMYLCASSLRSGDRGPNYGYTFGSGTRLTVV.

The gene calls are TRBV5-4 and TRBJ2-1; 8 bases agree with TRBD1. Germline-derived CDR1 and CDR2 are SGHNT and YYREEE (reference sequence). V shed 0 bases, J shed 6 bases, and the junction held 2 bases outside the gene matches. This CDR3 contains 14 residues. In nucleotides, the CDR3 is TGTGCCAGCAGCTTGGGACAGGGGATCAATGAGCAGTTCTTC. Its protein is CASSLGQGINEQFF.

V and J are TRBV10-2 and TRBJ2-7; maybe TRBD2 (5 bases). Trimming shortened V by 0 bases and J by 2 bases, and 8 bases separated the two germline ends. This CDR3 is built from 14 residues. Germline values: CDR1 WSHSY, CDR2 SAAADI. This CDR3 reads CASSESGATYEQYF. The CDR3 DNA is TGCGCCAGCAGTGAGTCGGGAGCGACCTACGAGCAGTACTTC.

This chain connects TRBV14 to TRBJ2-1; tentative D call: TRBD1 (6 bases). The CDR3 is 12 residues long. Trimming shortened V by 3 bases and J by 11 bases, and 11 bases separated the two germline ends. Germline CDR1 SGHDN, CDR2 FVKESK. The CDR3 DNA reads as TGTGCCAGCAGCCATTTATGGGACAAGCAGTTCTTC. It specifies CASSHLWDKQFF.

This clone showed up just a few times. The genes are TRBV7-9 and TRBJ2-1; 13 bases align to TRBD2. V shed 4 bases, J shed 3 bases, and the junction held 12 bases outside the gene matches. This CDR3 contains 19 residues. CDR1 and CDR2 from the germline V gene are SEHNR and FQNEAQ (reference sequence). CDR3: CASSSRLAGGRILYNEQFF. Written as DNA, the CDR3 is TGTGCCAGCAGCTCGAGACTAGCGGGGGGCCGGATACTCTACAATGAGCAGTTCTTC.

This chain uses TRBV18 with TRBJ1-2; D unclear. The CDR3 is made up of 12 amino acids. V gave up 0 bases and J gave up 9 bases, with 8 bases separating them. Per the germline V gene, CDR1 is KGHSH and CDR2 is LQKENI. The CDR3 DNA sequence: TGTGCCAGCTCACCACCGAGTAGAAGCTACACCTTC. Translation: CASSPPSRSYTF.

The CDR3 DNA sequence: TGTGCCAGCAGCTTAGGCGGAGCCTCCTACGAGCAGTACTTC. This codes for CASSLGGASYEQYF. The V and J genes are TRBV13 and TRBJ2-7; D remains unclear. The CDR3 has 14 amino acids. V shed 0 bases and J shed 0 bases, with 6 bases lying between them. Germline CDR1 and CDR2: PRHDT and FYEKMQ (reference sequence).

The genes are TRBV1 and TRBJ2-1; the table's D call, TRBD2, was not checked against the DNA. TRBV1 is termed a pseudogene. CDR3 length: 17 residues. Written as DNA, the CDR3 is TGCACCAGCAGCCCCGGGGGACGAGGAAGGGCTCACAATGAGCAGTTCTTC. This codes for CTSSPGGRGRAHNEQFF.

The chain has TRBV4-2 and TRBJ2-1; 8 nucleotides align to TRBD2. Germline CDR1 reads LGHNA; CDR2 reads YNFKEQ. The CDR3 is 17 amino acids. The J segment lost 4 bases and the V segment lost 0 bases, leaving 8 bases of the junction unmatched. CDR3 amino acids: CASSQDYGGVVYNEQFF. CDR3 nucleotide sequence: TGTGCCAGCAGCCAAGATTACGGGGGGGTCGTGTACAATGAGCAGTTCTTC.

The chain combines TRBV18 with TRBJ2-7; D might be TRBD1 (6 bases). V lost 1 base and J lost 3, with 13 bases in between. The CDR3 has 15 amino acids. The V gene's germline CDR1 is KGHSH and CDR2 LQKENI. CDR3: CASSPRDTLIYEQYF. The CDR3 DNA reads TGTGCCAGCTCACCACGGGACACATTGATCTACGAGCAGTACTTC.

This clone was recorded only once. The CDR3 nucleotides read TGCAGCGTTGCAGGGGGCGAATACGAGCAGTACTTC. Its protein product is CSVAGGEYEQYF. V usage is TRBV29-1 and J usage is TRBJ2-7, with 8 bases lining up with TRBD1. The germline V gene encodes CDR1 SQVTM and CDR2 ANQGSEA. There are 12 residues in the CDR3. Trimming at V came to 4 bases and at J to 4 bases, leaving 3 bases not matched to a gene.

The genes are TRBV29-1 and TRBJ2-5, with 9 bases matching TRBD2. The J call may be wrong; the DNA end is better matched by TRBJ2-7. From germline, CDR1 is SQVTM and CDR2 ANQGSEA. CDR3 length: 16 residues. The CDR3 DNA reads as TGCAGCGTTGAGGAGAAGCGGGAGGCTAAGACCTACGAGCAGTACTTC. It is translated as CSVEEKREAKTYEQYF.

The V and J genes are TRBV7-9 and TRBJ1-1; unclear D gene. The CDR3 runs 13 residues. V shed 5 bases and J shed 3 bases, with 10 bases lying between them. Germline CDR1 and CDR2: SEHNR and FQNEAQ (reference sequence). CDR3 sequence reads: CASSTTSHTEAFF. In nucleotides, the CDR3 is TGTGCCAGCAGCACGACAAGTCACACTGAAGCTTTCTTT.

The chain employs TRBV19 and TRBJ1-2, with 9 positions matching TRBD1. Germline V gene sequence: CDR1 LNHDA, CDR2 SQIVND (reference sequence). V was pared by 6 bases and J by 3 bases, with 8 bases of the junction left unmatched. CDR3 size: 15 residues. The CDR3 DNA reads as TGTGCCAGTAGATTACGGACAGGGGTGGACTATGGCTACACCTTC. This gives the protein CASRLRTGVDYGYTF.

The DNA for the CDR3 is TGTGCCAGCAGCTCGACTAGTTTGGGGACCCAGTACTTC. Translating it yields CASSSTSLGTQYF. The genes are TRBV7-9 and TRBJ2-5, with D possibly being TRBD2 (6 bases). CDR1 and CDR2 from the germline V gene are SEHNR and FQNEAQ (reference sequence). The CDR3 is made up of 13 amino acids. Deletions cut 4 bases from V and 7 bases from J, with 13 bases between.

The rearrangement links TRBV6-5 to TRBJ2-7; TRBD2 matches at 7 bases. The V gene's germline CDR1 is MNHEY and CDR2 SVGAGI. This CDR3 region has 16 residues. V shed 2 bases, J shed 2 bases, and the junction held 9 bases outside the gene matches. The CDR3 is CASSYIGGRATYEQYF. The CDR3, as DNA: TGTGCCAGCAGTTACATTGGGGGGAGGGCCACCTACGAGCAGTACTTC.

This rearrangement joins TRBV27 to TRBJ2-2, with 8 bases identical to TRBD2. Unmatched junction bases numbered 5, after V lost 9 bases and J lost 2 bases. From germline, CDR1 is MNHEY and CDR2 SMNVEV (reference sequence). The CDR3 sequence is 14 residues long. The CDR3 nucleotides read TGTGCCAGTCGACTAGCGTTTAACACCGGGGAGCTGTTTTTT. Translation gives CASRLAFNTGELFF.

The CDR3 DNA reads as TGTGCCAGCAGTCTAGGTCCCGGCGAGCAGTACTTC. Translated: CASSLGPGEQYF. The chain has TRBV6-5 and TRBJ2-7, with unresolved D. Germline-derived CDR1 and CDR2 are MNHEY and SVGAGI. The V end was cut by 5 bases, the J end by 6 bases, with 11 bases between. The CDR3 covers 12 residues.

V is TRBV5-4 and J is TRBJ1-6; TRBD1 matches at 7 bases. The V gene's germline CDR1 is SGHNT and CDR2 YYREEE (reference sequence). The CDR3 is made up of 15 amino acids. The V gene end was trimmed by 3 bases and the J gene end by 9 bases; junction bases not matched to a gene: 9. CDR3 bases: TGTGCCAGCAGCTCGGAGGGGGCGCCCGGTTCACCCCTCCACTTT. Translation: CASSSEGAPGSPLHF.

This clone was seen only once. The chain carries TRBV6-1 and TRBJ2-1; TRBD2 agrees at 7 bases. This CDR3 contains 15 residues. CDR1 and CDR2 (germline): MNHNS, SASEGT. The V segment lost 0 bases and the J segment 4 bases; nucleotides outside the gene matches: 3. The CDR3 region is CASSEAGGKYNEQFF. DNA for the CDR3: TGTGCCAGCAGTGAAGCGGGAGGGAAGTACAATGAGCAGTTCTTC.

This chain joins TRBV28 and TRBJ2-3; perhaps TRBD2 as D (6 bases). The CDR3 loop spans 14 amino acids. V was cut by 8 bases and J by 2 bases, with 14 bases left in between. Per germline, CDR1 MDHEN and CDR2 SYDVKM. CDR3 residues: CASSRRLDTDTQYF. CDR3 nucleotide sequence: TGTGCCAGCTCCCGAAGACTAGACACAGATACGCAGTATTTT.

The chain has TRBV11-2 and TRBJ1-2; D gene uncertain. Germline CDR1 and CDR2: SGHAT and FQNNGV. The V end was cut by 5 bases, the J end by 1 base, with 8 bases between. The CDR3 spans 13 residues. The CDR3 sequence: CASSPDFNYGYTF. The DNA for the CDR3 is TGTGCCAGCAGCCCCGACTTTAACTATGGCTACACCTTC. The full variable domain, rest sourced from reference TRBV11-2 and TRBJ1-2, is EAGVAQSPRYKIIEKRQSVAFWCNPISGHATLYWYQQILGQGPKLLIQFQNNGVVDDSQLPKDRFSAERLKGVDSTLKIQPAKLEDSAVYLCASSPDFNYGYTFGSGTRLTVV.

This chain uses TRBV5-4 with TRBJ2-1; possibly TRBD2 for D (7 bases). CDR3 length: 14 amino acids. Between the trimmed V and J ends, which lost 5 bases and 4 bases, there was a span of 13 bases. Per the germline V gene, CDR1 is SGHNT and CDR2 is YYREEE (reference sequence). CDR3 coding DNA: TGTGCCAGCAGTAGGGGGGGCAGTTACAATGAGCAGTTCTTC. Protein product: CASSRGGSYNEQFF.

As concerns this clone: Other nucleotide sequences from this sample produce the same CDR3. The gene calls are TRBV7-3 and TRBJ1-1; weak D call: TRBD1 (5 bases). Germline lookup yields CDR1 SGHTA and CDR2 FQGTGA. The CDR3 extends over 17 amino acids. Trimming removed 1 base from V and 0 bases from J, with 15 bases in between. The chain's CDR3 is CASSLSPQDPLNTEAFF. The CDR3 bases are TGTGCCAGCAGCTTAAGCCCACAGGACCCCCTGAACACTGAAGCTTTCTTT.